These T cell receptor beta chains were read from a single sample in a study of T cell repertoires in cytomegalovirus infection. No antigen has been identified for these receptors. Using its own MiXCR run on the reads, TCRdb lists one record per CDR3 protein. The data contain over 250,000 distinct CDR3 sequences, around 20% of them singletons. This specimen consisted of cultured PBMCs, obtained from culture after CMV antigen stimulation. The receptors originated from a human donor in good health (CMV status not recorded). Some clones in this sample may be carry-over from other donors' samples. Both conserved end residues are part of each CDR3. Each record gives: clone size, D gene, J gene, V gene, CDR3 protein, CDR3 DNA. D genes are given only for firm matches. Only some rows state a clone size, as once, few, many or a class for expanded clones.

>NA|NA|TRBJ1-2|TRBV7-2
CASSLLVFGEGHGYTF
TGTGCCAGCAGCTTATTAGTTTTTGGGGAAGGTCATGGCTACACCTTC
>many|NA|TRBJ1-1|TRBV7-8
CASSRLSPGARTEAFF
TGTGCCAGCAGCCGCCTTTCCCCGGGGGCGCGCACTGAAGCTTTCTTT
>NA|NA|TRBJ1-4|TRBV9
CAIETGTPNEKLFF
TGTGCCATAGAGACCGGGACTCCGAATGAAAAACTGTTTTTT
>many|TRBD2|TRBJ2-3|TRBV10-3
CAISEFTSGNTDTQYF
TGTGCCATCAGTGAGTTTACTAGCGGCAACACAGATACGCAGTATTTT
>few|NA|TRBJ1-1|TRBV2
CASSESRSWIGEAFF
TGTGCCAGCAGTGAAAGTCGGAGTTGGATTGGTGAAGCTTTCTTT
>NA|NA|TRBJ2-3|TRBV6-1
CASSSTGRNTQYF
TGTGCCAGCAGTTCTACAGGGAGGAATACGCAGTATTTT
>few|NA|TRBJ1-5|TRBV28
CASSLWGGPNSNQPQHF
TGTGCCAGCAGTTTATGGGGCGGACCGAATAGCAATCAGCCCCAGCATTTT
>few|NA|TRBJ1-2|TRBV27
CASSSLQIPGHGYTF
TGTGCCAGCAGTTCCCTTCAGATCCCGGGACATGGCTACACCTTC
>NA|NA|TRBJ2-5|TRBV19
CASTPWSGETQYF
TGTGCCAGTACCCCCTGGAGTGGGGAGACCCAGTACTTC
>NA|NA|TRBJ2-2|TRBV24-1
CATKADTGELFF
TGTGCCACCAAGGCCGACACCGGGGAGCTGTTTTTT
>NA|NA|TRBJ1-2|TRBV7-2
CASSDRTVNYGYTF
TGTGCCAGCAGCGATCGGACTGTAAACTATGGCTACACCTTC
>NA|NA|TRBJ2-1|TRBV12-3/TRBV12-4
CARDCWVYNEQFF
TGTGCCAGAGACTGTTGGGTCTACAATGAGCAGTTCTTC
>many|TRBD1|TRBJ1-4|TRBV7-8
CASSLGTGNEKLFF
TGTGCCAGCAGCTTAGGGACAGGCAATGAAAAACTGTTTTTT
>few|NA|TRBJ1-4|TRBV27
CASREFVTNEKLFF
TGTGCCAGCAGGGAATTTGTAACTAATGAAAAACTGTTTTTT
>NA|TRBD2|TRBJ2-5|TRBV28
CASAPQTSGGETQYF
TGTGCCAGCGCTCCCCAGACTAGCGGAGGGGAGACCCAGTACTTC
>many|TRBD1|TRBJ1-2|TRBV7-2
CASSSRQGPRLDHGYTF
TGTGCCAGCAGCTCCCGACAGGGACCCCGATTAGACCATGGCTACACCTTC
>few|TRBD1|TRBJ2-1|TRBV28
CASSSRLTGTKFF
TGTGCCAGCAGCTCCCGATTGACAGGGACGAAGTTCTTC
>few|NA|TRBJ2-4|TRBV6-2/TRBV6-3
CASSYSGTSKYF
TGTGCCAGCAGTTATTCCGGGACATCTAAGTACTTC
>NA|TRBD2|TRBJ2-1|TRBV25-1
CASSEIPSGSRQFF
TGTGCCAGCAGTGAAATTCCTAGCGGGAGTAGGCAGTTCTTC
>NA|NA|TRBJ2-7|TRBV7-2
CASSLSTAGLSYEQYF
TGTGCCAGCAGCTTAAGTACGGCGGGATTGTCCTACGAGCAGTACTTC
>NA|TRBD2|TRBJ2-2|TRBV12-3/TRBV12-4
CASSLGSGMAGELFF
TGTGCCAGCAGTTTGGGCAGCGGGATGGCCGGGGAGCTGTTTTTT
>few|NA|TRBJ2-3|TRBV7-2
CASTPAVPDTQYF
TGTGCCAGCACGCCAGCGGTTCCAGATACGCAGTATTTT
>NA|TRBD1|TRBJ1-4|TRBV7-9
CASTPGQLEKLFF
TGTGCCAGCACCCCGGGACAGCTTGAAAAACTGTTTTTT
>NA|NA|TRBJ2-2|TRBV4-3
CASSQDLQRYTGELFF
TGCGCCAGCAGCCAAGATCTGCAGAGATACACCGGGGAGCTGTTTTTT
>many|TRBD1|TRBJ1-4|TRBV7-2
CASSRGQGSKKLFF
TGTGCCAGCAGCCGAGGACAGGGTTCGAAAAAACTGTTTTTT
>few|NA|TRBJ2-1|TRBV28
CASSLGAAGSYNEQFF
TGTGCCAGCAGTTTGGGCGCAGCGGGCTCCTACAATGAGCAGTTCTTC
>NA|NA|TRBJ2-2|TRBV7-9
CASSFRAVAGELFF
TGTGCCAGCAGCTTTCGGGCGGTGGCCGGGGAGCTGTTTTTT
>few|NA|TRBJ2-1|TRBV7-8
CASSRTGLPGTRDEQFF
TGTGCCAGCAGTAGGACAGGGTTACCCGGGACTAGAGATGAGCAGTTCTTC
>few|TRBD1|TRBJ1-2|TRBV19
CASRDRGADGYTF
TGTGCCAGCCGGGACAGGGGAGCGGATGGCTACACCTTC
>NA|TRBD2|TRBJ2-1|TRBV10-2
CASRREPNNEQFF
TGCGCCAGCAGGCGGGAGCCTAACAATGAGCAGTTCTTC
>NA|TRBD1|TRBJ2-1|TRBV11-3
CASSTRQGYNEQFF
TGTGCCAGCAGCACCAGACAGGGCTACAATGAGCAGTTCTTC
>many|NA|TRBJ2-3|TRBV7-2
CASSSLGRSTDTQYF
TGTGCCAGCAGCTCCTTGGGGCGGAGCACAGATACGCAGTATTTT
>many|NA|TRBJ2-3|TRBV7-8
CASSLLPGGAFTDTQYF
TGTGCCAGCAGCCTACTCCCGGGCGGGGCCTTCACAGATACGCAGTATTTT
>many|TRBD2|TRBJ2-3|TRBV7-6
CASSRGLGADTDTQYF
TGTGCCAGCAGCAGGGGACTAGGTGCAGACACAGATACGCAGTATTTT
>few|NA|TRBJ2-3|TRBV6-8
CASSYSRLMGATQYF
TGTGCCAGCAGTTACTCGAGGCTTATGGGGGCTACGCAGTATTTT
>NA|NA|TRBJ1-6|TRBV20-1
CSAFSRPANSPLHF
TGCAGTGCTTTTAGCCGGCCCGCTAATTCACCCCTCCACTTT
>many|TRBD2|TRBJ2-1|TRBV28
CASSPRTSGDSSYNEQFF
TGTGCCAGCAGTCCCCGGACTAGCGGGGATAGCTCCTACAATGAGCAGTTCTTC
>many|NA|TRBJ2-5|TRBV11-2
CASSLFAGLLPTQYF
TGTGCCAGCAGCTTATTCGCAGGGCTCCTTCCGACCCAGTACTTC
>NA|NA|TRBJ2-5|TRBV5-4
CASSLGFSTWETQYF
TGTGCCAGCAGCTTGGGCTTTAGTACCTGGGAGACCCAGTACTTC
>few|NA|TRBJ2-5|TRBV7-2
CASSVRCGGQETQYF
TGTGCCAGCAGCGTACGGTGTGGGGGCCAAGAGACCCAGTACTTC
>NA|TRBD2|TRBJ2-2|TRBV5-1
CASRDLGLADNTGELFF
TGCGCCAGCAGAGACTTGGGACTAGCGGATAACACCGGGGAGCTGTTTTTT
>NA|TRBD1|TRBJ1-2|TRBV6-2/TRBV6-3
CASLEEGAVYGYTF
TGTGCCAGCCTCGAGGAGGGGGCGGTCTATGGCTACACCTTC
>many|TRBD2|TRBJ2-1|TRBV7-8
CASSPGGAVYNEQFF
TGTGCCAGCAGCCCCGGGGGGGCGGTTTACAATGAGCAGTTCTTC
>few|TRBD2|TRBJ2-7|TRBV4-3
CASRLAGGYEQYF
TGCGCCAGCAGACTAGCGGGAGGATACGAGCAGTACTTC
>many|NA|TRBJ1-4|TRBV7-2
CASSLGGGSEKLFF
TGTGCCAGCAGCTTAGGGGGGGGAAGTGAAAAACTGTTTTTT
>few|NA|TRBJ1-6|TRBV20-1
CSASAGRDSPLHF
TGCAGTGCTAGCGCGGGGAGGGATTCACCCCTCCACTTT
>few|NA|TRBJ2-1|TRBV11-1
CASKVAGKNNEQFF
TGTGCCAGCAAAGTAGCCGGGAAAAACAATGAGCAGTTCTTC
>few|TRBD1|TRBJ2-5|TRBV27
CASSPQGAWETQYF
TGTGCCAGCAGCCCACAGGGGGCTTGGGAGACCCAGTACTTC
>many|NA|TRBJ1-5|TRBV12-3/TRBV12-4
CASSLALGNQPQHF
TGTGCCAGCAGTTTAGCGCTCGGTAATCAGCCCCAGCATTTT
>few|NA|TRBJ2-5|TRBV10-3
CAISVLRQETQYF
TGTGCCATCAGTGTTCTCAGGCAAGAGACCCAGTACTTC
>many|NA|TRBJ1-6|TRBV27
CASSQGAGDNSPLHF
TGTGCCAGCAGTCAAGGGGCAGGGGATAATTCACCCCTCCACTTT
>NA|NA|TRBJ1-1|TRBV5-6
CASSLEGRNTEAFF
TGTGCCAGCAGCCTAGAAGGACGGAACACTGAAGCTTTCTTT
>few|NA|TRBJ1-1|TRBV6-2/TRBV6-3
CASRLGGGSLEAFF
TGTGCCAGCAGACTTGGGGGGGGTTCTCTCGAAGCTTTCTTT